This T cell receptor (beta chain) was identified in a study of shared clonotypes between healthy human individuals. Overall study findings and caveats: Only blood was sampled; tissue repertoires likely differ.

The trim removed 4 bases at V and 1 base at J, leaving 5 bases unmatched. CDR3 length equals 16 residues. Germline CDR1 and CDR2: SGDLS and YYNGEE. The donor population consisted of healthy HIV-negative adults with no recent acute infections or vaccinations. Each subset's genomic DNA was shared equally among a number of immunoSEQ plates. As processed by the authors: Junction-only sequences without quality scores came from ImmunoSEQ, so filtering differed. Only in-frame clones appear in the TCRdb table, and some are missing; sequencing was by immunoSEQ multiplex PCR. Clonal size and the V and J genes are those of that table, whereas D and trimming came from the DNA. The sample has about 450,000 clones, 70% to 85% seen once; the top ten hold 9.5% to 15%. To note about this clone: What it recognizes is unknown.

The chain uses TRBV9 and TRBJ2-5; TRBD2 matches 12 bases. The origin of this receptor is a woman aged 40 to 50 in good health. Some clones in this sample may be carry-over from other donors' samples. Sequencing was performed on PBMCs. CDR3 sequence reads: CASSPQGLAGQETQYF. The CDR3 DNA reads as TGTGCCAGCAGCCCCCAGGGACTAGCGGGCCAAGAGACCCAGTACTTC.